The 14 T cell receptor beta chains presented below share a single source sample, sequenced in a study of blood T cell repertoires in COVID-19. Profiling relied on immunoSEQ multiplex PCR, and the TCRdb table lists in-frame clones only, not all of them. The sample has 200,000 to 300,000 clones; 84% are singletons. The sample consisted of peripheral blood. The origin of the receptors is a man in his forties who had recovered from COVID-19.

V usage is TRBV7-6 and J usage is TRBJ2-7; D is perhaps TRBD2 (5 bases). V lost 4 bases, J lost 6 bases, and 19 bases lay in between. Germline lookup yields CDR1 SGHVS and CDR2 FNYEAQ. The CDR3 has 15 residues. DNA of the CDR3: TGTGCCAGCAGCTCCCCACGGGAATTTATGGGCGAGCAGTACTTC. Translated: CASSSPREFMGEQYF.

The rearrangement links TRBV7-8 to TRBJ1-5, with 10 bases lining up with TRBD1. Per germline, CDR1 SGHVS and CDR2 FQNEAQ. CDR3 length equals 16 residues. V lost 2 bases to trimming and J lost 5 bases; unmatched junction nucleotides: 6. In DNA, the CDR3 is TGTGCCAGCAGCTTACATCGGGACAGGGGCGATCAGCCCCAGCATTTT. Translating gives CASSLHRDRGDQPQHF.

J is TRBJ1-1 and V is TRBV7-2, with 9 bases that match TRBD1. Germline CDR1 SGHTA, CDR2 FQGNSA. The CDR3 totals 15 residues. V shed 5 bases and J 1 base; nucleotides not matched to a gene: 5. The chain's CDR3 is CASSGDRVSNTEAFF. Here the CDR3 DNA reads TGTGCCAGCAGCGGGGACAGGGTATCGAACACTGAAGCTTTCTTT.

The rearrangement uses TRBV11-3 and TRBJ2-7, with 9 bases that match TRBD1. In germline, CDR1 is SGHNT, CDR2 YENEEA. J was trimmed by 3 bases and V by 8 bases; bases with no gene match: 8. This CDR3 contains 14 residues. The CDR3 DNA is TGTGCCAGCGGATATGGACAGGGGATCTACGAGCAGTACTTC. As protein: CASGYGQGIYEQYF.

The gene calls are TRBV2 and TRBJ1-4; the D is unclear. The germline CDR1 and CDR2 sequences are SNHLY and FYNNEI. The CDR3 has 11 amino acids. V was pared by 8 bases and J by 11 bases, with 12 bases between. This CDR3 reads CASLREDKLFF. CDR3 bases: TGTGCCAGCTTGAGGGAAGACAAACTGTTTTTT.

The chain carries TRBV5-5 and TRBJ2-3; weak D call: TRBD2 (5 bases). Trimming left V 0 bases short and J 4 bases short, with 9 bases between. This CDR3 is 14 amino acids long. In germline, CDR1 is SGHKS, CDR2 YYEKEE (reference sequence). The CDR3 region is CASSLGLASDTQYF. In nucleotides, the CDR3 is TGTGCCAGCAGCTTGGGTCTAGCTTCAGATACGCAGTATTTT.

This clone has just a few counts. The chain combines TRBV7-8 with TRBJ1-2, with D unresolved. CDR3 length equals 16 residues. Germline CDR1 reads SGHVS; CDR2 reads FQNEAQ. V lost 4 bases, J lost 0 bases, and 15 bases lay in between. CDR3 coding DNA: TGTGCCAGCAGCTCTGGGCCTTCGAGCCCTAACTATGGCTACACCTTC. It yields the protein CASSSGPSSPNYGYTF.

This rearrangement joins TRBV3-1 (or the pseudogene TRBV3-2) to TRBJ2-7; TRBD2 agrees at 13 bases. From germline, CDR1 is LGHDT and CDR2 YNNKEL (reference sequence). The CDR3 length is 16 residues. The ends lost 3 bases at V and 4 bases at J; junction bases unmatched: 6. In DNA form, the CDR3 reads TGTGCCAGCAGCCATCCTGGGACTAGCGGGATGTACGAGCAGTACTTC. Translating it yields CASSHPGTSGMYEQYF.

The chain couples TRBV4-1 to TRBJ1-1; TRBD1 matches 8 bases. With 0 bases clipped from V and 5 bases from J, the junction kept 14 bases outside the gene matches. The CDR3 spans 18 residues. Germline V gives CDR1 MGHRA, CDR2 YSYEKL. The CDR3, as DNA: TGCGCCAGCAGCCAAGAGGAGGGGTCAGGGGGCATAGGGACTGAAGCTTTCTTT. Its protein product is CASSQEEGSGGIGTEAFF.

The CDR3 DNA reads as TGTGCCAGCAGCTTAGGGACAGGTCGTGAGCAGTTCTTC. It specifies CASSLGTGREQFF. The chain has TRBV7-2 and TRBJ2-1; 7 bases map to TRBD1. Germline V gene data show CDR1 as SGHTA and CDR2 as FQGNSA. The CDR3 totals 13 residues. V gave up 1 base and J gave up 9 bases; unmatched junction bases: 3.

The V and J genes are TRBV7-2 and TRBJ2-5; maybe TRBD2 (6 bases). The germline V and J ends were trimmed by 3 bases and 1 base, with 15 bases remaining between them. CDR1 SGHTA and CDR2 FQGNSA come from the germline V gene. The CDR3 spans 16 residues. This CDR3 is CASSFARTTPQETQYF. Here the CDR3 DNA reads TGTGCCAGCAGCTTTGCCAGGACTACCCCCCAAGAGACCCAGTACTTC.

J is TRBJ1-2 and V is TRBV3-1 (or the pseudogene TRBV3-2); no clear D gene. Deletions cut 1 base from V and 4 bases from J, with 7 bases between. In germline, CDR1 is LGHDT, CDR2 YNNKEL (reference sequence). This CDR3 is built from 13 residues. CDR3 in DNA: TGTGCCAGCAGCCAAGCAGATGGCTATGGCTACACCTTC. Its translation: CASSQADGYGYTF.

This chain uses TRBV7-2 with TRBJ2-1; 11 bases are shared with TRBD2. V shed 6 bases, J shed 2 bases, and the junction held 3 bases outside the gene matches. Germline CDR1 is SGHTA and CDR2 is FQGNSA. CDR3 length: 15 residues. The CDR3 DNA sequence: TGTGCCAGCAGTCCGACTAGCGGGGCCTACAATGAGCAGTTCTTC. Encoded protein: CASSPTSGAYNEQFF.

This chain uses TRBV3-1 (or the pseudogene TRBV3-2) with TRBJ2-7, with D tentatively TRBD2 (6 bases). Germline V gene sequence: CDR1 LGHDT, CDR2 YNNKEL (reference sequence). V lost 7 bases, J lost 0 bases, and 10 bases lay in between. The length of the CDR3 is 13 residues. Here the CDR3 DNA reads TGTGCCAGCACGGGGGAGAGCTCCTACGAGCAGTACTTC. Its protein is CASTGESSYEQYF.